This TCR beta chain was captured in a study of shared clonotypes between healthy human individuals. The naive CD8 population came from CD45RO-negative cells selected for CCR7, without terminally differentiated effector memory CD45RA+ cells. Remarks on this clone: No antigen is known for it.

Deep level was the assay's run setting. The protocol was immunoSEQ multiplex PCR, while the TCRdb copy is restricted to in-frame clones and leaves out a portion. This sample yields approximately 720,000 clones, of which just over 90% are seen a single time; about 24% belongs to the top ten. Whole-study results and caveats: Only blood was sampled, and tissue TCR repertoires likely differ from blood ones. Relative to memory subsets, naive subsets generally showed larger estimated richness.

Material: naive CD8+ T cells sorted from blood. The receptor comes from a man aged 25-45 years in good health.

CDR3 protein: CASSLASRLLTSTYEQYF. The DNA of the CDR3 is TGTGCCAGCAGCTTGGCATCACGACTACTTACTAGCACCTACGAGCAGTACTTC. This chain joins TRBV5-6 and TRBJ2-7; weak D call: TRBD2 (6 bases). The V gene lost 0 bases and the J gene lost 2 bases, with 21 bases spanning the gap. The CDR3 is made up of 18 amino acids. Germline V lookup: CDR1 SGHDT, CDR2 YYEEEE.